Below, one T cell receptor beta chain is given with its context. Its antigen remains unidentified. Unmatched junction bases numbered 6, after V lost 0 bases and J lost 5 bases. CDR1 is SGHDT, CDR2 YYEEEE, per germline. This CDR3 spans 16 amino acids. This sample's treatment: about 20 received Ad26.COV2.S at low or high dose, single or two shots; 5 received placebo; per-sample allocation not given. Following the first vaccine or placebo injection, samples were taken on day 63. These data originate in a study of Ad26.COV2.S vaccination and SARS-CoV-2 variants. In the study overall: Donor participated within the Ad26.COV2.S arm of the COV1001 trial. Intramuscularly, Ad26.COV2.S was given either once or twice, 56 days apart.

Assay: immunoSEQ multiplex PCR; the TCRdb copy retains only in-frame clones and omits some. In the table there are about 440,000 clones, 90% of which are singletons. Study findings and constraints: Across vaccine and placebo recipients, the breadth of non-spike TCRs was similar.

The sequenced sample was peripheral blood, obtained in a trial of Ad26.COV2.S vaccine versus placebo. This clonotype was sampled from a person aged 18-65 years who received the Ad26.COV2.S COVID-19 vaccine or a placebo. The genes are TRBV5-6 and TRBJ2-2, with 8 nucleotides matching TRBD2. CDR3 residues: CASSLAGRVWTGELFF. Here the CDR3 DNA reads TGTGCCAGCAGCTTGGCCGGGAGGGTATGGACCGGGGAGCTGTTTTTT.